This T cell receptor (beta chain) derives from a study of OX40 agonist ivuxolimab in advanced cancers. Overall study context: Dose-escalation cases comprised hepatocellular carcinoma, melanoma, renal cell or head and neck cancer.

The method was immunoSEQ multiplex PCR; TCRdb's version includes in-frame clones alone and lacks a portion of them. The repertoire holds about 83,000 clones, with about 90% as singletons. Germline loops: CDR1 SGDLS, CDR2 YYNGEE. Deletions cut 0 bases from V and 2 bases from J, with 1 base between. CDR3 length: 12 residues. V is TRBV9 and J is TRBJ2-3; D is uncertain. The source of this sequence is an adult with an advanced solid tumor such as melanoma, head and neck, liver or kidney cancer. The sample was CD4+ or CD8+ T cells sorted from blood, taken in a trial of the OX40 agonist ivuxolimab. The CDR3 nucleotides read TGTGCCAGCAGCGTAGTCACAGATACGCAGTATTTT. As protein: CASSVVTDTQYF. The variable domain in full, with the rest retrieved from reference TRBV9 and TRBJ2-3, is DSGVTQTPKHLITATGQRVTLRCSPRSGDLSVYWYQQSLDQGLQFLIQYYNGEERAKGNILERFSAQQFPDLHSELNLSSLELGDSALYFCASSVVTDTQYFGPGTRLTVL.